In this sample, the clone carrying this T cell receptor (beta chain) turned up once. Its cognate antigen is unknown. TCR beta sequences were obtained from blood CD8+ and CD4+ T cells. It was with random hexamers that about 0.45 to 1 ug RNA was reverse transcribed. TCRdb ran MiXCR on the immunoSEQ multiplex PCR reads and lists one entry per CDR3 protein. The sample holds roughly 130,000 distinct CDR3 sequences, about 93% seen once. The source of the sample is a study of CD8 T cells in Susac syndrome. Study-wide results and caveats: In TEMRA cells and active patients, CD8+ clonal expansion in Susac reached its peak.

Germline V gene data show CDR1 as SGHDT and CDR2 as YYEEEE. The CDR3 has 12 amino acids. V dropped 2 bases and J dropped 8 bases, with 8 bases sitting between them. This chain links TRBV5-6 with TRBJ2-1; perhaps TRBD1 as D (5 bases). Sequencing was carried out using CD8+ T cells from PBMCs. The TCR comes from a human donor with Susac syndrome. The CDR3 region is CASSFSGYEQFF. The CDR3 nucleotides are TGTGCCAGCAGCTTCTCAGGGTATGAGCAGTTCTTC. Together with reference TRBV5-6 and TRBJ2-1, the CDR3 gives the full variable domain: DAGVTQSPTHLIKTRGQQVTLRCSPKSGHDTVSWYQQALGQGPQFIFQYYEEEERQRGNFPDRFSGHQFPNYSSELNVNALLLGDSALYLCASSFSGYEQFFGPGTRLTVL.